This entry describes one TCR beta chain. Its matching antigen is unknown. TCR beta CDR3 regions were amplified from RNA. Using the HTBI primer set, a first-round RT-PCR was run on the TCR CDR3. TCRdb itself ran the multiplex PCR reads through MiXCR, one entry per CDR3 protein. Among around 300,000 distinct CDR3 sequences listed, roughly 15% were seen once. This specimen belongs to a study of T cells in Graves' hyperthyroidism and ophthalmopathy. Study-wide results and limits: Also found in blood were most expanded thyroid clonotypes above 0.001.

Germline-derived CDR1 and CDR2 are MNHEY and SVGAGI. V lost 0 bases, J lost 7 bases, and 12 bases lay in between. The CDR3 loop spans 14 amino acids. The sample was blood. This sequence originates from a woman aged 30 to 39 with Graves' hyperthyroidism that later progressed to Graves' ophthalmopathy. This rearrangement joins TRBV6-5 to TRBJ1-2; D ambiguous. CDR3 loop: CASSYSSERIGYTF. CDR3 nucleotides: TGTGCCAGCAGTTACTCTTCAGAAAGGATTGGCTACACCTTC.